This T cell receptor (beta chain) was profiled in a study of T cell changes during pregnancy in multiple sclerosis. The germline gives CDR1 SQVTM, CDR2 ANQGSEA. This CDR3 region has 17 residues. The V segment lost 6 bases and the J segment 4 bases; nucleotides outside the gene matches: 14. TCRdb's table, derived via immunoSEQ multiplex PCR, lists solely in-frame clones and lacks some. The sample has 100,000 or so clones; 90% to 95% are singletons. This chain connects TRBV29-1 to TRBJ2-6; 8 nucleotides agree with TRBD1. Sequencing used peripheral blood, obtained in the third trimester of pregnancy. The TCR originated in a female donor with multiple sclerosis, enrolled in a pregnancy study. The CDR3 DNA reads TGCAGCGTCGAGGAAGTTCAGGGGGCCATCGGGGCCAACGTCCTGACTTTC. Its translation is CSVEEVQGAIGANVLTF.